Presented here are 4 T cell receptor beta chains from one specimen sequenced in a study of T-cell memory formation after mild COVID-19. TCRdb redid the calling of the 5' RACE reads with MiXCR, one entry per CDR3 protein. The sample lists fewer than 75,000 distinct CDR3 sequences, more than 9% occurring once. The sequencing sample was made of PBMCs or a T cell subset sorted from them (not recorded which). The receptors derive from a man younger than 35 who had mild COVID-19 (a few samples of this study predate the infection). Cell type and time point are not known.

This chain connects TRBV29-1 to TRBJ1-2; D is ambiguous. The CDR3 consists of 12 residues. Germline V gives CDR1 SQVTM, CDR2 ANQGSEA. The germline V and J ends were trimmed by 8 bases and 3 bases, with 13 bases remaining between them. The DNA for the CDR3 is TGCAGCTGCGCAGAGGTTCACTATGGCTACACCTTC. It codes for CSCAEVHYGYTF.

This clonotype was found a few times. This chain uses TRBV11-2 with TRBJ2-3; no clear D. Germline V CDR1 and CDR2: SGHAT, FQNNGV. The V gene lost 0 bases and the J gene lost 0 bases, with 10 bases spanning the gap. CDR3 length: 16 residues. The CDR3 sequence: CASSLEGPASTDTQYF. CDR3 DNA sequence: TGTGCCAGCAGCTTAGAAGGGCCAGCGAGCACAGATACGCAGTATTTT.

The rearrangement uses TRBV9 and TRBJ1-1, with a weak D call TRBD1 (6 bases). CDR1 is SGDLS and CDR2 is YYNGEE in the germline V gene. This CDR3 spans 15 amino acids. Trimming left V 0 bases short and J 4 bases short, with 13 bases between. The CDR3 sequence is CASSVGSPGATEAFF. CDR3 coding DNA: TGTGCCAGCAGCGTAGGCTCGCCGGGGGCCACTGAAGCTTTCTTT.

A few counts support this clonotype. The rearrangement links TRBV20-1 to TRBJ2-3, with no clear D. Germline V gene data show CDR1 as DFQATT and CDR2 as SNEGSKA (reference sequence). This CDR3 is 13 amino acids long. Trimming pared 0 bases from V and 2 bases from J, leaving 6 bases between. This CDR3 is CSARDEDTDTQYF. CDR3 DNA: TGCAGTGCTAGAGATGAAGACACAGATACGCAGTATTTT.